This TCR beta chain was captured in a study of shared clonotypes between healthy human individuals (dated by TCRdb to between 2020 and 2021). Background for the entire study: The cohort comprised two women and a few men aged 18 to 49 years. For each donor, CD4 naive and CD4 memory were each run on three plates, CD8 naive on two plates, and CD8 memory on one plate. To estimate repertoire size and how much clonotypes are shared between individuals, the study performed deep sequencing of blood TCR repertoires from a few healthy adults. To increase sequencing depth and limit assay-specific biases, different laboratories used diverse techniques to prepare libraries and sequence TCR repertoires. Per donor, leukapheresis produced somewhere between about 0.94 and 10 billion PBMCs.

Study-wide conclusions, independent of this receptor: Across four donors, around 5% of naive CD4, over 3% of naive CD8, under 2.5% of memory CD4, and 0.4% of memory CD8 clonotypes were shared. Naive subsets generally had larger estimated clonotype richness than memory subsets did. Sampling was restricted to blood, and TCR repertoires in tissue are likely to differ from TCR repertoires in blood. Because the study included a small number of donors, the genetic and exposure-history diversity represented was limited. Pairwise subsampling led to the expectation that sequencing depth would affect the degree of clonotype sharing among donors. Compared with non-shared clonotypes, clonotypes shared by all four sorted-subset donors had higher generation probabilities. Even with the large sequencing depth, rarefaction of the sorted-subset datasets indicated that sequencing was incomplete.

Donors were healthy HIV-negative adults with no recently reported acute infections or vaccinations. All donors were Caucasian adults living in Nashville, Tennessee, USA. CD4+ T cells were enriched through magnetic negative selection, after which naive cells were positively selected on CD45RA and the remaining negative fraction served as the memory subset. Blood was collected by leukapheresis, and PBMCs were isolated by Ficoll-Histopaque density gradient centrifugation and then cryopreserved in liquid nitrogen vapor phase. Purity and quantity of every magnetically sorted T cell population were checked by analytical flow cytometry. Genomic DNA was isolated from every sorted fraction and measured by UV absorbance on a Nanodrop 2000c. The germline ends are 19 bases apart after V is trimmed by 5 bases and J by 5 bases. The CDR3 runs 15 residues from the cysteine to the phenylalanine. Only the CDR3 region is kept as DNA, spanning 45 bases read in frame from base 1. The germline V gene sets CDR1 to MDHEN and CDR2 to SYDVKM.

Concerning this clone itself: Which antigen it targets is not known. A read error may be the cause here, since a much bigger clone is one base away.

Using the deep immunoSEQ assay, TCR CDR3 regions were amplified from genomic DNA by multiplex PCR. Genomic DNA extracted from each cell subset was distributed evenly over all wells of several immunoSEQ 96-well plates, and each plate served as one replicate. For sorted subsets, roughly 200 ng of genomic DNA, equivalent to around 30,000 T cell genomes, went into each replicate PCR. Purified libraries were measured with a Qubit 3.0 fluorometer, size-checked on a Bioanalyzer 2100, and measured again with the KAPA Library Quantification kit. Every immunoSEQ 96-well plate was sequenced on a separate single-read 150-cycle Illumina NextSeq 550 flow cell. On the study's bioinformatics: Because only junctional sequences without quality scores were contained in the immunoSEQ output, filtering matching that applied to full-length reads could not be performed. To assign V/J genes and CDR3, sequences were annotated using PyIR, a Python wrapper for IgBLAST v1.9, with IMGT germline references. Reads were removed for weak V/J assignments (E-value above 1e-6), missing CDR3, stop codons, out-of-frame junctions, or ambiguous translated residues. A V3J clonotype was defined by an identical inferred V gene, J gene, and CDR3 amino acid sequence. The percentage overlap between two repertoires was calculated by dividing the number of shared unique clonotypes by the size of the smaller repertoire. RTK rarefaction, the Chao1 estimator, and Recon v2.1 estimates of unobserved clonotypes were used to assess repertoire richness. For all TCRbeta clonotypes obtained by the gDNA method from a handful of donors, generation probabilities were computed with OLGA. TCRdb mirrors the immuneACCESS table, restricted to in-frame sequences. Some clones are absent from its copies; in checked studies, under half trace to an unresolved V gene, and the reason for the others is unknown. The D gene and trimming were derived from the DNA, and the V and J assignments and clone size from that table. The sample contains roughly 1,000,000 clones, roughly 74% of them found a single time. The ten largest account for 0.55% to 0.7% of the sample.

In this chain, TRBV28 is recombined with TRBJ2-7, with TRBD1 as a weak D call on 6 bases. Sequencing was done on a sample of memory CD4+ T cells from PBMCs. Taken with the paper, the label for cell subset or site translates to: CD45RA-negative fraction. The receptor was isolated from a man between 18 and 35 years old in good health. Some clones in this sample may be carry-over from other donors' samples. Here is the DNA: TGTGCCAGCAGTCCGACCCCGACAGGAATCCACGAGCAGTACTTC. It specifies CASSPTPTGIHEQYF. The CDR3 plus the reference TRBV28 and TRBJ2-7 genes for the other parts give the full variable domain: DVKVTQSSRYLVKRTGEKVFLECVQDMDHENMFWYRQDPGLGLRLIYFSYDVKMKEKGDIPEGYSVSREKKERFSLILESASTNQTSMYLCASSPTPTGIHEQYFGPGTRLTVT.